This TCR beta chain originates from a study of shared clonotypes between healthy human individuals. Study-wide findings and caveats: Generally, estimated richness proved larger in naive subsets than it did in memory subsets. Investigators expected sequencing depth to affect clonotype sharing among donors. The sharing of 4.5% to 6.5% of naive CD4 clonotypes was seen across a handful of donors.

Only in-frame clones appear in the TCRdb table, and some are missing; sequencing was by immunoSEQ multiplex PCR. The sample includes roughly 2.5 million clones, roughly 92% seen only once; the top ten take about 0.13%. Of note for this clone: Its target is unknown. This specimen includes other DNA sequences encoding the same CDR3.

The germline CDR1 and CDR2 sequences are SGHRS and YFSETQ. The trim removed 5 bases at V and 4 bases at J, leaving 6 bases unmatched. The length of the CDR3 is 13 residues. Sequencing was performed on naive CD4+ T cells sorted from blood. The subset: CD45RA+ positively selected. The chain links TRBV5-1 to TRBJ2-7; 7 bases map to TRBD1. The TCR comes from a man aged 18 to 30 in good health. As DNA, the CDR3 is TGCGCCAGCAGTTCCGGGACAGATTACGAGCAGTACTTC. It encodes CASSSGTDYEQYF.